This section outlines one T cell receptor (beta chain) sequence together with its context. V shed 0 bases and J shed 7 bases, with 6 bases lying between them. Germline CDR1 is GTSNPN and CDR2 is SVGIG (reference sequence). CDR3 length: 12 residues. Time point of the sample: pre-treatment baseline. Prior systemic cancer therapy, immunosuppressant use and other active malignancies excluded patients. The data derive from a study of blood T cell dynamics during melanoma immunotherapy. Repertoires were generated with immunoSEQ multiplex PCR, while TCRdb's copy carries only in-frame clones and drops some. The sample includes about 8,500 clones, about four fifths of them seen just once.

The chain carries TRBV30 and TRBJ1-4; no definite D call. The material sequenced was blood, taken from a patient treated with checkpoint blockade. This TCR came from a human donor with melanoma. CDR3 coding DNA: TGTGCCTGGAGTGTGGCGGGTGAAAAACTGTTTTTT. Translating gives CAWSVAGEKLFF.